This T cell receptor (beta chain) was captured by sequencing in a study of T-cell reconstitution after alpha-beta-depleted transplantation in children. This clonotype was counted ten times or more. The authors prepared the TCRbeta library with unique molecular identifiers. Each CDR3 protein is one row after TCRdb ran MiXCR on the PCR reads. Found here are 190,000 or so distinct CDR3 sequences, about 6.8% of them singletons; the top ten hold about 3%. This CDR3 contains 12 residues. Deletions cut 4 bases from V and 9 bases from J, with 10 bases between. CDR1 is SGHDN and CDR2 is FVKESK in the germline V gene.

The V and J genes are TRBV14 and TRBJ2-1; D is perhaps TRBD2 (5 bases). The sample consisted of PBMCs from the stem cell graft donor, taken from the stem cell graft. The clonotype comes from a human donor who donated a stem cell graft to a child with Wiskott-Aldrich syndrome. In DNA form, the CDR3 reads TGTGCCAGCAGCCCCGGCCGGGGTGAGCAGTTCTTC. This codes for CASSPGRGEQFF.